This TCR beta chain emerged from a study of T cell responses to AZD1222 COVID-19 vaccine. Study results and limitations: Spike-specific TCR breadth rose after two AZD1222 doses, and depth rose as well. Epitopes outside B.1.351 and B.1.1.7 mutated regions reportedly drew nearly half of spike TCRs.

On this clone itself: No antigen is known for it.

Profiled with immunoSEQ multiplex PCR; TCRdb holds only in-frame clones, not every one. The sample lists some 120,000 clones; approximately 87% were seen once. This CDR3 comprises 12 residues. V lost 5 bases and J 3 bases, leaving 8 bases between the germline ends. CDR1 and CDR2 from the germline V gene are LNHDA and SQIVND (reference sequence). The rearrangement joins TRBV19 to TRBJ2-7; tentative D call: TRBD1 (5 bases). The source material was peripheral blood, sampled on day 0 of AZD1222 vaccination. The sequence was obtained from an adult in good health. The CDR3 DNA is TGTGCCAGTAGTGGACAAGACTACGAGCAGTACTTC. Its protein is CASSGQDYEQYF.